The sequence of this T cell receptor (beta chain) was determined in a study of shared T cell receptors in the human thymus. Here immunoSEQ multiplex PCR was the method, and the copy in TCRdb shows in-frame clones only, minus some. The sample lists hundreds of thousands of clones, more than 70% occurring once. The trim removed 3 bases at V and 6 bases at J, leaving 10 bases unmatched. CDR1 and CDR2 from the germline V gene are SGHDT and YYEEEE. This CDR3 has 16 residues. This sample was also put to use in a study of human thymus T cells.

V is TRBV5-6 and J is TRBJ2-7; 12 bases agree with TRBD2. This clonotype was sampled from a boy under three years old with a congenital heart defect. The sequencing input was thymocytes. CDR3 region: CASSWGGLAGSSEQYF. CDR3 DNA sequence: TGTGCCAGCAGCTGGGGCGGACTAGCGGGATCGTCCGAGCAGTACTTC. Full variable domain (remainder filled in from reference TRBV5-6 and TRBJ2-7): DAGVTQSPTHLIKTRGQQVTLRCSPKSGHDTVSWYQQALGQGPQFIFQYYEEEERQRGNFPDRFSGHQFPNYSSELNVNALLLGDSALYLCASSWGGLAGSSEQYFGPGTRLTVT.